This entry lists 28 T cell receptor beta chains sequenced from one sample in a study of shared clonotypes between healthy human individuals. The method was immunoSEQ multiplex PCR; TCRdb's version includes in-frame clones alone and lacks a portion of them. The sample contains approximately 840,000 clones, approximately 96% of which appear only once. CD45RO negativity and positive selection for CCR7 defined naive CD8 cells, a population that excluded terminally differentiated effector memory CD45RA+ cells. The sample comprised naive CD8+ T cells sorted from blood. These receptors were obtained from a man under 40 in good health.

Points on this clone: Other DNA sequences within the sample encode an identical CDR3. V and J are TRBV11-3 and TRBJ2-2; no reliable D call. CDR3 size: 13 residues. Looked up from germline, CDR1 is SGHNT and CDR2 is YENEEA. V lost 5 bases and J lost 1, with 5 bases in between. CDR3 DNA: TGTGCCAGCAGCCCGAGGAACACCGGGGAGCTGTTTTTT. This sequence encodes CASSPRNTGELFF.

This chain connects TRBV6-1 to TRBJ1-2; TRBD1 might be the D (5 bases). This CDR3 is built from 10 residues. Germline lookup yields CDR1 MNHNS and CDR2 SASEGT. V shed 8 bases and J shed 8 bases, with 9 bases lying between them. The CDR3 sequence is CASGTAGYTF. The CDR3 region has the DNA TGTGCCAGCGGGACCGCCGGCTACACCTTC.

The gene calls are TRBV5-5 and TRBJ2-7, with 7 bases that match TRBD1. V trimming: 3 bases; J trimming: 3 bases; junction bases outside the gene matches: 0. The germline CDR1 and CDR2 sequences are SGHKS and YYEKEE (reference sequence). The CDR3 is 12 amino acids. The CDR3: CASSWDSYEQYF. The DNA for the CDR3 is TGTGCCAGCAGCTGGGACAGCTACGAGCAGTACTTC. The full variable domain, in which reference TRBV5-5 and TRBJ2-7 provide the parts outside the CDR3, is DAGVTQSPTHLIKTRGQQVTLRCSPISGHKSVSWYQQVLGQGPQFIFQYYEKEERGRGNFPDRFSARQFPNYSSELNVNALLLGDSALYLCASSWDSYEQYFGPGTRLTVT.

This chain uses TRBV4-1 with TRBJ2-5, with TRBD1 identical over 10 bases. After removal of 0 bases from V and 2 bases from J, the junction contained 9 bases not matched to a gene. The V gene's germline CDR1 is MGHRA and CDR2 YSYEKL. This CDR3 region has 18 residues. The CDR3 sequence is CASSQEETGGRPQETQYF. The CDR3, as DNA: TGCGCCAGCAGCCAAGAAGAGACAGGGGGCCGTCCGCAAGAGACCCAGTACTTC.

The genes are TRBV11-2 and TRBJ2-2; 10 nucleotides align to TRBD2. Germline CDR1 is SGHAT and CDR2 is FQNNGV. The CDR3 sequence is 19 residues long. V dropped 3 bases and J dropped 1; count of bases not matched to a gene: 11. CDR3 bases: TGTGCCAGCAGCTTCCCCTTCATCATAGCGGGAGGGAACACCGGGGAGCTGTTTTTT. It yields the protein CASSFPFIIAGGNTGELFF.

This chain joins TRBV27 and TRBJ1-2; 7 nucleotides line up with TRBD1. The CDR3 spans 16 residues. Germline CDR1 and CDR2: MNHEY and SMNVEV (reference sequence). Trimming cost V 7 bases and J 5 bases; bases outside gene matches: 16. The CDR3 region has the DNA TGTGCCAGCACCCCCGGGCAGGGGGTTGCCCCATATGGCTACACCTTC. Its protein is CASTPGQGVAPYGYTF.

The table lists this clone with a count of one. The sample contains more than one DNA sequence encoding this CDR3. V and J are TRBV7-9 and TRBJ2-7; the D is unclear. Germline CDR1 is SEHNR and CDR2 is FQNEAQ (reference sequence). The V gene lost 3 bases and the J gene lost 1 base, with 13 bases spanning the gap. This CDR3 comprises 15 residues. The CDR3: CASSFPGRSSYEQYF. The CDR3 region has the DNA TGTGCCAGCAGCTTCCCCGGGCGATCTTCCTACGAGCAGTACTTC.

V usage is TRBV13 and J usage is TRBJ2-1; TRBD2 matches 8 bases. The CDR3 totals 19 residues. The junction had 13 bases not matched to a gene; V was cut back by 3 bases and J by 0 bases. The germline V gene encodes CDR1 PRHDT and CDR2 FYEKMQ (reference sequence). CDR3 bases: TGTGCCAGCAGCTTTTGGAAGCTAGCGGGTCCTGTCTCCTACAATGAGCAGTTCTTC. Translated, it gives CASSFWKLAGPVSYNEQFF.

This chain connects TRBV7-9 to TRBJ2-5, with D unclear. With 5 bases removed from V and 5 bases from J, the gap between germline ends came to 6 bases. There are 11 residues in the CDR3. Germline V gives CDR1 SEHNR, CDR2 FQNEAQ (reference sequence). Here the CDR3 DNA reads TGTGCCAGCAGCCCGTCGGAGACCCAGTACTTC. Its protein product is CASSPSETQYF.

The chain employs TRBV5-1 and TRBJ2-3; no clear D. Trimming cost V 1 base and J 4 bases, with 16 bases left between them. The germline gives CDR1 SGHRS, CDR2 YFSETQ. The CDR3 contains 16 residues. This CDR3 reads CASSLQNTMLADTQYF. CDR3 bases: TGCGCCAGCAGCTTGCAGAACACGATGTTAGCAGATACGCAGTATTTT.

The chain joins TRBV7-9 to TRBJ1-2; D uncertain. Germline loops: CDR1 SEHNR, CDR2 FQNEAQ (reference sequence). Trimming stripped 4 bases from V and 3 bases from J, with 18 bases between. The CDR3 consists of 16 residues. CDR3 loop: CASSSPDWAVDYGYTF. The CDR3 DNA reads as TGTGCCAGCAGCTCTCCGGACTGGGCCGTGGACTATGGCTACACCTTC.

The chain uses TRBV11-2 and TRBJ1-2; 10 bases are a match to TRBD1. CDR1 is SGHAT and CDR2 is FQNNGV in the germline V gene. The CDR3 spans 16 residues. V was clipped by 3 bases and J by 4 bases; unmatched bases: 8. The CDR3 DNA reads as TGTGCCAGCAGCTTGGCCTCCGGGACAGGGGTCTATGGCTACACCTTC. Translation gives CASSLASGTGVYGYTF. The whole variable domain, filled in from reference TRBV11-2 and TRBJ1-2, reads EAGVAQSPRYKIIEKRQSVAFWCNPISGHATLYWYQQILGQGPKLLIQFQNNGVVDDSQLPKDRFSAERLKGVDSTLKIQPAKLEDSAVYLCASSLASGTGVYGYTFGSGTRLTVV.

This sequence joins TRBV27 and TRBJ2-5; a weak D match, TRBD1 (6 bases). This CDR3 contains 17 residues. Trimming stripped 5 bases from V and 3 bases from J, with 22 bases between. Germline V gene lookup returns CDR1 MNHEY and CDR2 SMNVEV (reference sequence). The DNA for the CDR3 is TGTGCCAGCAGTACACAACTCGATCACAGGGTAGAAGAGACCCAGTACTTC. It encodes CASSTQLDHRVEETQYF.

This chain uses TRBV11-3 with TRBJ2-7; the D is unclear. The CDR3 consists of 15 residues. Per the germline V gene, CDR1 is SGHNT and CDR2 is YENEEA. Trimming took 0 bases from V and 0 from J, leaving 9 bases between them. CDR3 sequence (DNA): TGTGCCAGCAGCTTAGAGGTGGGAAGCTCCTACGAGCAGTACTTC. Its translation: CASSLEVGSSYEQYF.

The chain is built from TRBV4-1 and TRBJ1-3; D ambiguous. V gave up 0 bases and J gave up 0 bases, with 6 bases separating them. CDR1 is MGHRA, CDR2 YSYEKL, per germline. The CDR3 is made up of 15 amino acids. The CDR3, as DNA: TGCGCCAGCAGCCAAGATCACGGCTCTGGAAACACCATATATTTT. This encodes CASSQDHGSGNTIYF.

V usage is TRBV7-6 and J usage is TRBJ1-1; maybe TRBD1 (6 bases). Germline values: CDR1 SGHVS, CDR2 FNYEAQ. This CDR3 is 14 amino acids long. The V end lost 1 base, the J end lost 4 bases, and 10 bases lay between the germline ends. The CDR3 protein is CASSLGGGGTEAFF. In DNA form, the CDR3 reads TGTGCCAGCAGCTTAGGAGGGGGTGGCACTGAAGCTTTCTTT.

This chain uses TRBV5-6 with TRBJ2-5; unclear D gene. Per germline, CDR1 SGHDT and CDR2 YYEEEE. This CDR3 is built from 15 residues. The V end was cut by 0 bases, the J end by 1 base, with 10 bases between. Here the CDR3 reads CASSLAGTSQETQYF. The CDR3 DNA reads as TGTGCCAGCAGCTTGGCAGGCACCTCCCAAGAGACCCAGTACTTC.

Written as DNA, the CDR3 is TGTGCCAGCAGTTTACAAGGGGGGCGGCAAGAGACCCAGTACTTC. It translates to CASSLQGGRQETQYF. This sequence joins TRBV27 and TRBJ2-5; tentatively, D is TRBD1 or TRBD2 (6 bases each). Germline CDR1 MNHEY, CDR2 SMNVEV (reference sequence). The CDR3 is made up of 15 amino acids. Trimming pared 2 bases from V and 2 bases from J, leaving 12 bases between.

This chain links TRBV2 with TRBJ1-2; D ambiguous. The CDR3 extends over 14 amino acids. Germline CDR1 and CDR2: SNHLY and FYNNEI. Trimming removed 3 bases at V and 4 bases at J, with 12 bases between. The CDR3, as DNA: TGTGCCAGCAGTGAGACGCCCGTCAGCTATGGCTACACCTTC. Protein sequence: CASSETPVSYGYTF.

V and J are TRBV19 and TRBJ2-5, with D possibly being TRBD1 (5 bases). The CDR3 length is 15 residues. Germline V gene data show CDR1 as LNHDA and CDR2 as SQIVND (reference sequence). The V and J ends lost 3 bases and 1 base respectively, with 12 bases between them. The CDR3 DNA is TGTGCCAGTAGTATTTTAGACAGATCCCAAGAGACCCAGTACTTC. It encodes CASSILDRSQETQYF.

The rearrangement uses TRBV5-4 and TRBJ2-7, with 8 bases that match TRBD2. CDR1 SGHNT and CDR2 YYREEE come from the germline V gene (reference sequence). Trimming at V came to 3 bases and at J to 5 bases, leaving 7 bases not matched to a gene. The CDR3 consists of 14 residues. CDR3 sequence reads: CASSSAGLVNEQYF. The CDR3 DNA sequence: TGTGCCAGCAGCTCTGCGGGACTAGTCAACGAGCAGTACTTC.

This chain joins TRBV5-1 and TRBJ2-3; no firm D call. Trimming left V 4 bases short and J 3 bases short, with 6 bases between. Per germline, CDR1 SGHRS and CDR2 YFSETQ. The CDR3 covers 12 residues. The CDR3 sequence is CASSTQTDTQYF. The CDR3 nucleotides are TGCGCCAGCAGCACCCAGACAGATACGCAGTATTTT.

This clone has a handful of counts. CDR3 in amino acids: CASSSDGGLNTGELFF. CDR3 bases: TGTGCCAGCAGTTCGGACGGGGGGCTGAACACCGGGGAGCTGTTTTTT. The chain links TRBV27 to TRBJ2-2; perhaps TRBD2 as D (7 bases). Trimming took 4 bases from V and 1 from J, leaving 13 bases between them. The CDR3 runs to 16 residues. Germline CDR1 MNHEY, CDR2 SMNVEV (reference sequence).

V is TRBV7-2 and J is TRBJ2-1; perhaps TRBD2 as D (5 bases). Germline CDR1 SGHTA, CDR2 FQGNSA. The CDR3 extends over 17 amino acids. Trimming left V 5 bases short and J 6 bases short, with 23 bases between. CDR3 nucleotide sequence: TGTGCCAGCAGCGGCTCGGGGTGGGATCCTCCGAGCAATGAGCAGTTCTTC. Protein product: CASSGSGWDPPSNEQFF.

The chain recombines TRBV14 with TRBJ2-7; D is unclear. This CDR3 has 13 residues. Germline CDR1 is SGHDN and CDR2 is FVKESK. Between the trimmed V and J ends, which lost 4 bases and 2 bases, there was a span of 9 bases. As DNA, the CDR3 is TGTGCCAGCAGCCCGACAATCCCCTACGAGCAGTACTTC. This translates into CASSPTIPYEQYF.

The chain links TRBV9 to TRBJ2-1; 13 bases match TRBD2. The CDR3 totals 19 residues. Germline V lookup: CDR1 SGDLS, CDR2 YYNGEE. Trimming cost V 3 bases and J 0 bases; bases outside gene matches: 9. The DNA for the CDR3 is TGTGCCAGCAGCGCCGGGACTAGCGGGACCTCCGGCTCCTACAATGAGCAGTTCTTC. The encoded protein is CASSAGTSGTSGSYNEQFF.

The chain employs TRBV29-1 and TRBJ2-7; TRBD1 matches 9 bases. The germline V gene encodes CDR1 SQVTM and CDR2 ANQGSEA. With 1 base clipped from V and 5 bases from J, the junction kept 6 bases outside the gene matches. The CDR3 is 14 residues long. The CDR3 DNA follows: TGCAGCGTTGAAGGGGCTCGGGACAGGGACGAGCAGTACTTC. It yields the protein CSVEGARDRDEQYF.

The chain has TRBV15 and TRBJ1-4, with unresolved D. Germline V CDR1 and CDR2: LNHNV, YYDKDF (reference sequence). V lost 2 bases and J lost 4, with 14 bases in between. The CDR3 contains 16 residues. CDR3 loop: CATSRPSGSYNEKLFF. The CDR3 coding sequence is TGTGCCACCAGCAGACCCTCGGGATCCTATAATGAAAAACTGTTTTTT.